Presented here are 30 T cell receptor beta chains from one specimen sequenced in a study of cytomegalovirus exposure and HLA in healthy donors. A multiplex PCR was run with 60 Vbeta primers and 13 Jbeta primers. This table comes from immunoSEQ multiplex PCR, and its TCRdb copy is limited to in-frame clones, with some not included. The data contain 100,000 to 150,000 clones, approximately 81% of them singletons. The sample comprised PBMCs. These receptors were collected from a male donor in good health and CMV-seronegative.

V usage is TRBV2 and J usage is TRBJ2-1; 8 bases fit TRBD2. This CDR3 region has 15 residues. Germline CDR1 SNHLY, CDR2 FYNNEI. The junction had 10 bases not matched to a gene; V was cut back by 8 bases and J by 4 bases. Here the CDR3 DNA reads TGTGCCAGCTCAGCCCGCGGGGGGTCTTACAATGAGCAGTTCTTC. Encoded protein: CASSARGGSYNEQFF.

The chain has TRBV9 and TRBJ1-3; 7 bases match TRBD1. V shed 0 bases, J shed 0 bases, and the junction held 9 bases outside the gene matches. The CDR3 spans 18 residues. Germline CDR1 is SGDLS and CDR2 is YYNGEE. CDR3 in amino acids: CASSVDLQGVSSGNTIYF. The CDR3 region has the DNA TGTGCCAGCAGCGTAGACCTGCAGGGGGTGAGCTCTGGAAACACCATATATTTT.

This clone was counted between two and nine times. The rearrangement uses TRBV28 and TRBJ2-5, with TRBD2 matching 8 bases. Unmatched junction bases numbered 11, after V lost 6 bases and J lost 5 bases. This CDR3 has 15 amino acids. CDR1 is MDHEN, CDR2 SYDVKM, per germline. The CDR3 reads CASSYLAGGGETQYF. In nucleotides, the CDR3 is TGTGCCAGCAGCTACCTTGCGGGAGGCGGGGAGACCCAGTACTTC.

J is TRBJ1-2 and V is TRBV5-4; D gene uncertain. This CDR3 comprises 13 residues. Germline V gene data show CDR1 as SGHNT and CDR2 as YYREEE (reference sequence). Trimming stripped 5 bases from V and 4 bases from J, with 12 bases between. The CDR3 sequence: CASSPGRPYGYTF. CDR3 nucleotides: TGTGCCAGCAGTCCCGGGAGACCCTATGGCTACACCTTC.

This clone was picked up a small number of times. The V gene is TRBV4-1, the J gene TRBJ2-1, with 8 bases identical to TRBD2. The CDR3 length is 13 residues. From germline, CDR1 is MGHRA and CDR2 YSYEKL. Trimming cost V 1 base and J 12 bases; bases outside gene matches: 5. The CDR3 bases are TGCGCCAGCAGCCAAGTAGGACTAGCAGGGCAGTTCTTC. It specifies CASSQVGLAGQFF.

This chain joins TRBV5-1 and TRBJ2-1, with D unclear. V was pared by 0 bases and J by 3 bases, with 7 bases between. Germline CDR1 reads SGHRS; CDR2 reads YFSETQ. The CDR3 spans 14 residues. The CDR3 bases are TGCGCCAGCAGCTTGGCGGGTAACTACAATGAGCAGTTCTTC. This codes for CASSLAGNYNEQFF.

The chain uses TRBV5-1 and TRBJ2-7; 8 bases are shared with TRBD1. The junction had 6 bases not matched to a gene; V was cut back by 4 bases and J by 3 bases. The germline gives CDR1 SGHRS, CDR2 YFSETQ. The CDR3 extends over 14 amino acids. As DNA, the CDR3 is TGCGCCAGCAGCCTTACCGGGACAGGCTACGAGCAGTACTTC. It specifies CASSLTGTGYEQYF.

The CDR3, as DNA: TGTGCCACCCCGTCTTGGAGGGACGAGCAGTACTTC. Translation gives CATPSWRDEQYF. The chain employs TRBV19 and TRBJ2-7, with a weak D call TRBD2 (6 bases). V was clipped by 10 bases and J by 5 bases, with 15 bases between them. From germline, CDR1 is LNHDA and CDR2 SQIVND (reference sequence). The CDR3 is made up of 12 amino acids.

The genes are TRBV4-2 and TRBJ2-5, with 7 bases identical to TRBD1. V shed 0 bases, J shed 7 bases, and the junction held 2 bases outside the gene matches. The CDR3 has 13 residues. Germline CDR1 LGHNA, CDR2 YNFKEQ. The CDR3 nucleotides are TGTGCCAGCAGCCAAGAAGGGGGCAGGACCCAGTACTTC. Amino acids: CASSQEGGRTQYF.

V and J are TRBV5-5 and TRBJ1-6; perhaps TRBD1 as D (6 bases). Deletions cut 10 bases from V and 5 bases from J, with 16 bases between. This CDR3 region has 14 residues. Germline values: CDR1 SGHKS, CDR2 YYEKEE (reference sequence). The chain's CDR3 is CAGGAGPDNSPLHF. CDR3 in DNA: TGTGCCGGGGGCGCAGGGCCTGATAATTCACCCCTCCACTTT.

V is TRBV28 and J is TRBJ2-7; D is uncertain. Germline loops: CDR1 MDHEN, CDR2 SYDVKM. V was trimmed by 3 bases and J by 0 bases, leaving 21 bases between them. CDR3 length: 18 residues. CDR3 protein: CASSFVWAMDLGSYEQYF. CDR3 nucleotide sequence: TGTGCCAGCAGTTTTGTGTGGGCTATGGATTTGGGCTCCTACGAGCAGTACTTC.

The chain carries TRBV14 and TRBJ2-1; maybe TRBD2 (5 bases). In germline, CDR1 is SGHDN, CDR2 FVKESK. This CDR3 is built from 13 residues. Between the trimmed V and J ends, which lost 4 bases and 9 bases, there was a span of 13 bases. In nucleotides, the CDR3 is TGTGCCAGCAGCCGGGTACTAGGAGTTGAGCAGTTCTTC. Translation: CASSRVLGVEQFF.

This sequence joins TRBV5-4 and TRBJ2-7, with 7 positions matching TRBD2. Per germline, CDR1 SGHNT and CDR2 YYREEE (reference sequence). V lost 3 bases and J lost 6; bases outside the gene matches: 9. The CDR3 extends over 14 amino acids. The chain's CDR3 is CASSSGWGGSEQYF. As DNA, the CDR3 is TGTGCCAGCAGCTCGGGGTGGGGGGGAAGCGAGCAGTACTTC.

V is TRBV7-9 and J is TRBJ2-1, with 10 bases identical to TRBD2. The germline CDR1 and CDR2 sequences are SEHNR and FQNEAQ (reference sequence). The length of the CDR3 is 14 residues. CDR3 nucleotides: TGTTCCGGCGAGATCAGCGGGGGGGCCGATGAGCAGTTCTTC. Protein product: CSGEISGGADEQFF.

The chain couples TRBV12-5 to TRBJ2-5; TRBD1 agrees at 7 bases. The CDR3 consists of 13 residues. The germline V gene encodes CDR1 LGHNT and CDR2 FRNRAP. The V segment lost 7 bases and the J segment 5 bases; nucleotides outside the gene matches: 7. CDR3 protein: CASAPDRDETQYF. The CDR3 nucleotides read TGTGCTAGTGCCCCTGACAGGGACGAGACCCAGTACTTC.

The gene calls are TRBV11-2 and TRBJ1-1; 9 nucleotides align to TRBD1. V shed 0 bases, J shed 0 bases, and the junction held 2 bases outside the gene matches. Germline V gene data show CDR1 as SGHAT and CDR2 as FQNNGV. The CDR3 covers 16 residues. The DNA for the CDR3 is TGTGCCAGCAGCTTAGAAGGGACAGGGCTGAACACTGAAGCTTTCTTT. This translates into CASSLEGTGLNTEAFF.

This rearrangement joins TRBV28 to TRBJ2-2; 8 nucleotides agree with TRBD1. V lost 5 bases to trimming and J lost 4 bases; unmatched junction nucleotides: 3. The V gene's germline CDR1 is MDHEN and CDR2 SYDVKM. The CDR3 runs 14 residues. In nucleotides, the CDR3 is TGTGCCAGCAGTAGGACAGGGACCACCGGGGAGCTGTTTTTT. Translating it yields CASSRTGTTGELFF.

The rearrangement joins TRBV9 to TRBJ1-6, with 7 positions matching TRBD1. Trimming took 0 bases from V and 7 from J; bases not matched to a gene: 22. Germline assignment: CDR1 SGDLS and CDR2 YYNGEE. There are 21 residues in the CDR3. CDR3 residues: CASSVGLNWGQRGRGNSPLHF. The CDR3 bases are TGTGCCAGCAGCGTAGGTCTTAATTGGGGACAGCGCGGACGGGGCAATTCACCCCTCCACTTT.

The CDR3, as DNA: TGCGCCAGCAGCCAAGAATTCGGAGACAGGGGGCTCCACCAGCCCCAGCATTTT. This codes for CASSQEFGDRGLHQPQHF. The V gene is TRBV4-3, the J gene TRBJ1-5; 10 bases agree with TRBD1. CDR1 is LGHNA, CDR2 YSLEER, per germline. The CDR3 sequence is 18 residues long. J lost 7 bases, V lost 0 bases, and 12 bases had no gene match.

CDR3 nucleotides: TGTGCCAGCAGTTTACCTGGTATGGCCGCAGATACGCAGTATTTT. It encodes CASSLPGMAADTQYF. The chain recombines TRBV28 with TRBJ2-3; unclear D gene. CDR3 length: 15 amino acids. The ends were cut back, 2 bases at V and 4 bases at J, with 13 bases in the middle. CDR1 is MDHEN, CDR2 SYDVKM, per germline.

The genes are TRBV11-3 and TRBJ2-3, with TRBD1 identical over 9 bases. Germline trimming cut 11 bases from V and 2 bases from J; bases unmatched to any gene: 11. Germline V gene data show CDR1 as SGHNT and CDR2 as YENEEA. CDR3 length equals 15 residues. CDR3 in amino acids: CASAARTGATDTQYF. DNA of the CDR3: TGTGCCTCAGCGGCTAGGACAGGGGCCACAGATACGCAGTATTTT.

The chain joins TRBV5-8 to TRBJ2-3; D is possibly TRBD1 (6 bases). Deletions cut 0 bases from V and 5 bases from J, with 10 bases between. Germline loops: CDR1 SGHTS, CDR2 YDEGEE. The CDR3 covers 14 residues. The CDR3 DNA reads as TGTGCCAGCAGCTTGGGACAGGCCGGAGATACGCAGTATTTT. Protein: CASSLGQAGDTQYF.

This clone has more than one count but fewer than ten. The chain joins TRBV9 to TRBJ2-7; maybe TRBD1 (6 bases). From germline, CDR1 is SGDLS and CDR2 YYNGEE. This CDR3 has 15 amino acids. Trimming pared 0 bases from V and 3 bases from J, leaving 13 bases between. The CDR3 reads CASSVGSRTVYEQYF. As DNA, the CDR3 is TGTGCCAGCAGCGTAGGAAGTCGGACAGTCTACGAGCAGTACTTC.

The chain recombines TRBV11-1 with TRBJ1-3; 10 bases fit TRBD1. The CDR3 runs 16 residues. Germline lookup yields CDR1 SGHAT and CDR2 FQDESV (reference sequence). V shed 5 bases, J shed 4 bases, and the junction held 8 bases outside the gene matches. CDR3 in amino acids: CASSTGQGMSGNTIYF. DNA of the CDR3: TGTGCCAGCAGCACGGGACAGGGGATGTCCGGAAACACCATATATTTT.

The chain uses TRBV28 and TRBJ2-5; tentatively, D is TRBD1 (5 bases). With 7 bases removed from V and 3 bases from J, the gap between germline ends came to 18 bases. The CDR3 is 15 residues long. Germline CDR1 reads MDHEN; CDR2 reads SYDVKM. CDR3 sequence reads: CASTKPSTVKETQYF. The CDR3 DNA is TGTGCCAGCACCAAACCTTCGACAGTAAAAGAGACCCAGTACTTC.

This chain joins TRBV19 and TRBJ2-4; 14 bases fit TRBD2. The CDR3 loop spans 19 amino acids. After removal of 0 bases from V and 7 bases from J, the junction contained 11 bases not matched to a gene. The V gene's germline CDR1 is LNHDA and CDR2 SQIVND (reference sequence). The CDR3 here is CASSIENPGLAGVGNIQYF. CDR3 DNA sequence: TGTGCCAGTAGTATAGAGAACCCGGGACTAGCGGGAGTCGGGAACATTCAGTACTTC.

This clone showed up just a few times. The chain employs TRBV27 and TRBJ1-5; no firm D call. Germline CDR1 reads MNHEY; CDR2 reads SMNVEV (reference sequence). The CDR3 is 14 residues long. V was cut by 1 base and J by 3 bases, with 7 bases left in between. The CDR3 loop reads CASSLLSTNQPQHF. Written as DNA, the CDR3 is TGTGCCAGCAGTTTATTGAGCACCAATCAGCCCCAGCATTTT.

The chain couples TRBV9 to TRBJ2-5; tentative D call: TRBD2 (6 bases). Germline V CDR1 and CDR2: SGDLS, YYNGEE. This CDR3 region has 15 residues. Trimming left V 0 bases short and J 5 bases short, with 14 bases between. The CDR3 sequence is CASSVARGLVETQYF. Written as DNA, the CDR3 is TGTGCCAGCAGCGTAGCAAGGGGACTGGTGGAGACCCAGTACTTC.

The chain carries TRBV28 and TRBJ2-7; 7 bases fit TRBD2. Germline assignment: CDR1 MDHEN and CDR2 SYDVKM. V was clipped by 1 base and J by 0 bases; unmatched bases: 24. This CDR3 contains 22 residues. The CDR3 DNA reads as TGTGCCAGCAGTTTATATCCCGGCTGGGGCGGGAGCCCCCAGGCCCCCTCCTACGAGCAGTACTTC. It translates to CASSLYPGWGGSPQAPSYEQYF.

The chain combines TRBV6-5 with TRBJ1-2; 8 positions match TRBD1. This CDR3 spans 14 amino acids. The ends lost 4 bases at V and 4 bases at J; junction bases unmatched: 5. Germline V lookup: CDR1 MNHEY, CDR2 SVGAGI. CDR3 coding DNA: TGTGCCAGCAGTTCGACAGGGGCCCGCTATGGCTACACCTTC. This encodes CASSSTGARYGYTF.